The clone carrying this T cell receptor (beta chain) was seen a few times. TCRdb's table, derived via immunoSEQ multiplex PCR, lists solely in-frame clones and lacks some. The table lists about 25,000 clones, approximately 90% of them singletons. The sample's time point: 12 to 13 months of natalizumab therapy. This entry comes from a study of multiple sclerosis patients with progressive multifocal leukoencephalopathy. The germline V gene encodes CDR1 SGHTA and CDR2 FQGNSA. The CDR3 sequence is 17 residues long. V lost 3 bases and J lost 0, with 16 bases in between. The receptor comes from a man aged 25-40 years with multiple sclerosis. The material sequenced was PBMCs, taken from a patient treated with natalizumab. The chain combines TRBV7-2 with TRBJ2-3, with D perhaps matching TRBD2 (6 bases). The CDR3 region is CASSLRAGWASTDTQYF. The CDR3 nucleotides are TGTGCCAGCAGCTTGAGGGCGGGATGGGCCAGCACAGATACGCAGTATTTT.